Following are 30 T cell receptor beta chains from one sample sequenced in a study of blood T cells in healthy people across ages (dated by TCRdb to the mid-2010s). Library preparation employed 5' RACE. Sequencing instrument: Illumina HiSeq 2500. A second PCR of about 6 to 11 cycles was performed with a sample-barcoded 5' primer and a J-beta primer mix. TCRdb took the public reads, trimmed them with fastp at Q25, ran MiXCR for clone calling and kept in-frame beta chains. Rows are combined by CDR3 protein, so each entry shows the most common genes and DNA. A total of hundreds of thousands of distinct CDR3 sequences appear in this sample, around half of them only once. 30% to 35% of the sample comes from the top ten. Sequencing input: blood. The receptors derive from an older woman in good health.

This clonotype came up a few times. This sequence joins TRBV12-3 or TRBV12-4 and TRBJ1-4, with a weak D call TRBD1 (6 bases). This CDR3 is 15 amino acids long. Trimming left V 5 bases short and J 4 bases short, with 14 bases between. The CDR3 DNA follows: TGTGCCAGCAGTAAACGCAGGGGAAATAATGAAAAACTGTTTTTT. It translates to CASSKRRGNNEKLFF.

CDR3 amino acids: CASSPLWNAQPYNEQFF. CDR3 DNA sequence: TGTGCCAGCAGCCCGCTCTGGAACGCGCAACCCTACAATGAGCAGTTCTTC. The gene calls are TRBV9 and TRBJ2-1; D call uncertain. V lost 4 bases and J 2 bases, leaving 19 bases between the germline ends. Germline CDR1 is SGDLS and CDR2 is YYNGEE. The CDR3 is 17 residues long. Full variable domain (remainder filled in from reference TRBV9 and TRBJ2-1): DSGVTQTPKHLITATGQRVTLRCSPRSGDLSVYWYQQSLDQGLQFLIQYYNGEERAKGNILERFSAQQFPDLHSELNLSSLELGDSALYFCASSPLWNAQPYNEQFFGPGTRLTVL.

A few counts support this clonotype. The V call is TRBV10-3, the J call TRBJ1-2; tentative D call: TRBD1 (6 bases). The CDR3 consists of 14 residues. Germline V gives CDR1 ENHRY, CDR2 SYGVKD. V was pared by 11 bases and J by 0 bases, with 16 bases between. CDR3 nucleotides: TGTGCCGGTGGGGGGGCGGATTCTAACTATGGCTACACCTTC. Residues: CAGGGADSNYGYTF.

The table lists this clonotype with a few counts. V and J are TRBV15 and TRBJ2-2; D unresolved. Germline lookup yields CDR1 LNHNV and CDR2 YYDKDF (reference sequence). V was cut by 3 bases and J by 4 bases, with 6 bases left in between. This CDR3 is 13 amino acids long. CDR3 bases: TGTGCCACCAGCAGGGATGGCACCGGGGAGCTGTTTTTT. This translates into CATSRDGTGELFF.

This clonotype was observed many times. V usage is TRBV20-1 and J usage is TRBJ2-7; no clear D gene. The CDR3 contains 11 residues. Germline V CDR1 and CDR2: DFQATT, SNEGSKA (reference sequence). V lost 6 bases, J lost 5 bases, and 11 bases lay in between. The CDR3 is CSASNPDEQYF. The CDR3 DNA is TGCAGTGCGTCGAACCCCGACGAGCAGTACTTC.

V gene TRBV11-2 combines with J gene TRBJ1-4, with D unresolved. The germline V gene encodes CDR1 SGHAT and CDR2 FQNNGV. The CDR3 has 14 amino acids. The ends were cut back, 2 bases at V and 7 bases at J, with 11 bases in the middle. The CDR3 sequence is CASSLSRLSEKLFF. DNA for the CDR3: TGTGCCAGCAGCTTATCGAGGTTAAGTGAAAAACTGTTTTTT.

A word on this clonotype: A much more abundant neighbour one base away suggests this may be a read error. CDR3 amino acids: CASSGRATNEKLFF. The CDR3 nucleotides read TGTGCCAGCAGTGGCAGGGCAACTAATGAAAAACTGTTTTTT. V is TRBV25-1 and J is TRBJ1-4; a possible D gene is TRBD1 (5 bases). V was cut by 4 bases and J by 0 bases, with 6 bases left in between. Germline V CDR1 and CDR2: MGHDK, SYGVNS. This CDR3 spans 14 amino acids. The full variable domain, with the rest looked up from reference TRBV25-1 and TRBJ1-4, is EADIYQTPRYLVIGTGKKITLECSQTMGHDKMYWYQQDPGMELHLIHYSYGVNSTEKGDLSSESTVSRIRTEHFPLTLESARPSHTSQYLCASSGRATNEKLFFGSGTQLSVL.

Points on this clonotype: Germline and junction disagree at one end, which may indicate a read error. V is TRBV4-3 and J is TRBJ2-5; 7 nucleotides match TRBD2. CDR3 length: 13 residues. Germline CDR1 and CDR2: LGHNA and YSLEER. The CDR3 loop reads CANSRGLVGTQYF. CDR3 nucleotide sequence: TGCGCCAACAGCCGCGGACTAGTTGGGACCCAGTACTTC.

This chain joins TRBV29-1 and TRBJ2-1; 9 bases fit TRBD2. CDR3 length equals 14 residues. From germline, CDR1 is SQVTM and CDR2 ANQGSEA. V dropped 3 bases and J dropped 5; count of bases not matched to a gene: 5. CDR3 sequence: CSVDQSGRNNEQFF. CDR3 DNA: TGCAGCGTTGATCAAAGCGGGAGGAACAATGAGCAGTTCTTC.

This clonotype came up once. The chain joins TRBV18 to TRBJ2-7; 9 bases match TRBD1. CDR3 length: 15 amino acids. Germline-derived CDR1 and CDR2 are KGHSH and LQKENI. Trimming at V came to 2 bases and at J to 2 bases, leaving 4 bases not matched to a gene. The DNA for the CDR3 is TGTGCCAGCTCACCAAGGACAGGGGAGGCCTACGAGCAGTACTTC. Encoded protein: CASSPRTGEAYEQYF. The full variable domain, its missing parts supplied by reference TRBV18 and TRBJ2-7, is NAGVMQNPRHLVRRRGQEARLRCSPMKGHSHVYWYRQLPEEGLKFMVYLQKENIIDESGMPKERFSAEFPKEGPSILRIQQVVRGDSAAYFCASSPRTGEAYEQYFGPGTRLTVT.

The V gene is TRBV7-2, the J gene TRBJ2-7; 7 bases line up with TRBD1. V was clipped by 1 base and J by 2 bases; unmatched bases: 5. CDR3 length equals 15 residues. Germline V gene lookup returns CDR1 SGHTA and CDR2 FQGNSA. CDR3 in DNA: TGTGCCAGCAGCTTAGGGCGTCAGGGGGCCTACGAGCAGTACTTC. Residues: CASSLGRQGAYEQYF.

This clonotype occurred many times. V usage is TRBV29-1 and J usage is TRBJ2-3; 8 bases line up with TRBD1. Per the germline V gene, CDR1 is SQVTM and CDR2 is ANQGSEA. The V and J ends lost 3 bases and 5 bases, in that order; junction bases with no gene match: 4. The CDR3 is 13 amino acids. CDR3 sequence reads: CSVDAGQGDTQYF. The CDR3 region has the DNA TGCAGCGTTGACGCCGGACAGGGAGATACGCAGTATTTT.

A remark on this clonotype: A read error may produce the germline difference seen at one junction end. V gene TRBV6-6 combines with J gene TRBJ2-3, with D possibly TRBD1 on 6 matching bases. The CDR3 totals 15 residues. Germline CDR1 MNHNY, CDR2 SVGAGI (reference sequence). The CDR3 DNA reads TGTGCCAGCAGTTACGGGGGCGCGAGCACAGGTACGCAGTATTTT. The encoded protein is CASSYGGASTGTQYF.

The V call is TRBV10-2, the J call TRBJ1-1; D remains ambiguous. This CDR3 is built from 13 residues. CDR1 is WSHSY, CDR2 SAAADI, per germline. V dropped 1 base and J dropped 0 bases, with 3 bases sitting between them. CDR3 sequence (DNA): TGCGCCAGCAGTGAGTGGTTGAACACTGAAGCTTTCTTT. Translating it yields CASSEWLNTEAFF.

The chain links TRBV6-2 or TRBV6-3 to TRBJ2-7; D not certain. The V and J ends lost 8 bases and 3 bases respectively, with 20 bases between them. The CDR3 sequence is 15 residues long. CDR1 and CDR2 from the germline V gene are MNHEY and SVGEGT. The CDR3 here is CASCRDSSSFYEQYF. Here the CDR3 DNA reads TGTGCCAGCTGTAGGGATTCATCCTCCTTCTACGAGCAGTACTTC.

The gene calls are TRBV20-1 and TRBJ2-5, with D perhaps matching TRBD1 or TRBD2 (6 bases each). The length of the CDR3 is 14 residues. Trimming cost V 7 bases and J 0 bases, with 15 bases left between them. CDR1 DFQATT and CDR2 SNEGSKA come from the germline V gene (reference sequence). Here the CDR3 DNA reads TGCAGTGTGGGGCGGGACACCTACCAAGAGACCCAGTACTTC. Protein product: CSVGRDTYQETQYF.

The J gene is TRBJ2-5, the V gene TRBV28, with D hard to call. The CDR3 contains 12 residues. Trimming took off 1 base at V and 5 bases at J, with 5 bases between the two ends. The germline V gene encodes CDR1 MDHEN and CDR2 SYDVKM. CDR3 coding DNA: TGTGCCAGCAGTTTATACGAGGAGACCCAGTACTTC. It translates to CASSLYEETQYF.

This clonotype was seen more than once but under ten times. The chain has TRBV29-1 and TRBJ1-6; 7 bases agree with TRBD1. The CDR3 loop spans 14 amino acids. The ends lost 7 bases at V and 5 bases at J; junction bases unmatched: 8. The germline gives CDR1 SQVTM, CDR2 ANQGSEA. The CDR3 spells CSGSDRVNNSPLHF. The CDR3 bases are TGCAGCGGGTCAGACAGGGTGAATAATTCACCCCTCCACTTT.

This chain connects TRBV5-1 to TRBJ2-7, with 12 bases fitting TRBD1. CDR3 length equals 14 residues. Germline V gene data show CDR1 as SGHRS and CDR2 as YFSETQ. Trimming took 3 bases from V and 6 from J; bases not matched to a gene: 4. CDR3 sequence reads: CASSWGQGAGEQYF. CDR3 nucleotides: TGCGCCAGCAGCTGGGGACAGGGGGCGGGCGAGCAGTACTTC.

This rearrangement joins TRBV18 to TRBJ2-7, with a possible D match to TRBD2 (6 bases). V gave up 3 bases and J gave up 3 bases, with 15 bases separating them. The CDR3 consists of 15 residues. Germline CDR1 and CDR2: KGHSH and LQKENI. CDR3 loop: CASSPGDGRYYEQYF. The CDR3, as DNA: TGTGCCAGCTCACCCGGGGACGGGAGATACTACGAGCAGTACTTC.

The V gene is TRBV18, the J gene TRBJ2-4, with 10 bases lining up with TRBD1. The closer fit of TRBJ2-7 to the DNA end suggests the J call may be wrong. Germline-derived CDR1 and CDR2 are KGHSH and LQKENI. The CDR3 spans 14 residues. The CDR3 region has the DNA TGTGCCAGCTCACCTGGGACAGGGGCCGGCGAGCAGTACTTC. It specifies CASSPGTGAGEQYF.

The chain is built from TRBV5-1 and TRBJ2-2; TRBD1 matches at 7 bases. The CDR3 spans 14 residues. CDR1 is SGHRS and CDR2 is YFSETQ in the germline V gene. The V and J ends lost 4 bases and 5 bases, in that order; junction bases with no gene match: 5. CDR3 nucleotide sequence: TGCGCCAGCAGCGTAGGACAGGAAACCGGGGAGCTGTTTTTT. This encodes CASSVGQETGELFF.

The rearrangement uses TRBV18 and TRBJ2-1; 8 nucleotides line up with TRBD1. This CDR3 has 12 amino acids. The V segment lost 0 bases and the J segment 15 bases; nucleotides outside the gene matches: 4. Germline V gene sequence: CDR1 KGHSH, CDR2 LQKENI. CDR3 amino acids: CASSPPQGERFF. The DNA for the CDR3 is TGTGCCAGCTCACCACCACAGGGGGAAAGGTTCTTC.

The rearrangement uses TRBV6-2 or TRBV6-3 and TRBJ2-4; TRBD1 aligns across 8 bases. Trimming cost V 6 bases and J 6 bases; bases outside gene matches: 7. The CDR3 contains 14 residues. CDR1 is MNHEY and CDR2 is SVGEGT in the germline V gene. CDR3 loop: CASRDGQGGNIQYF. The CDR3 bases are TGTGCCAGCAGAGACGGACAGGGTGGAAACATTCAGTACTTC.

The V and J genes are TRBV7-2 and TRBJ1-5; 10 bases align to TRBD1. The trim removed 1 base at V and 9 bases at J, leaving 6 bases unmatched. The germline V gene has CDR1 SGHTA and CDR2 FQGNSA. The CDR3 runs to 15 residues. The CDR3: CASSLDGQGGRPQHF. The CDR3 region has the DNA TGTGCCAGCAGCTTAGACGGACAGGGGGGTCGGCCCCAGCATTTT.

With respect to this clonotype: A much larger clone sits a single nucleotide away, making a read error possible. The chain recombines TRBV7-2 with TRBJ2-7; D gene uncertain. The CDR3 has 12 amino acids. CDR1 and CDR2 from the germline V gene are SGHTA and FQGNSA. The ends were cut back, 1 base at V and 4 bases at J, with 5 bases in the middle. CDR3 sequence reads: CASSLVQYEQYF. The CDR3 DNA reads as TGTGCCAGCAGCTTAGTTCAGTACGAGCAGTACTTC. Combining the CDR3 with reference TRBV7-2 and TRBJ2-7 gives the whole variable domain GAGVSQSPSNKVTEKGKDVELRCDPISGHTALYWYRQSLGQGLEFLIYFQGNSAPDKSGLPSDRFSAERTGGSVSTLTIQRTQQEDSAVYLCASSLVQYEQYFGPGTRLTVT.

The sample holds a few counts of this clonotype. The chain joins TRBV12-3 or TRBV12-4 to TRBJ2-1; D is perhaps TRBD2 (5 bases). The CDR3 contains 15 residues. V gave up 5 bases and J gave up 5 bases, with 16 bases separating them. In DNA form, the CDR3 reads TGTGCCAGCAGTCCCACTAGTGGGAGTAACAATGAGCAGTTCTTC. Translated: CASSPTSGSNNEQFF.

V and J are TRBV7-2 and TRBJ1-2; D uncertain. Germline V gene lookup returns CDR1 SGHTA and CDR2 FQGNSA. The CDR3 runs 15 residues. V lost 0 bases and J lost 0, with 8 bases in between. The CDR3 loop reads CASSLASKANYGYTF. The CDR3 coding sequence is TGTGCCAGCAGCTTAGCGAGTAAAGCTAACTATGGCTACACCTTC.

The chain carries TRBV18 and TRBJ2-7, with 7 positions matching TRBD1. The CDR3 is made up of 14 amino acids. Unmatched junction bases numbered 8, after V lost 6 bases and J lost 3 bases. Per the germline V gene, CDR1 is KGHSH and CDR2 is LQKENI. CDR3 protein: CASSMDRSIYEQYF. CDR3 in DNA: TGTGCCAGCTCCATGGACAGGAGTATCTACGAGCAGTACTTC.

The chain is built from TRBV5-1 and TRBJ2-1, with 16 bases identical to TRBD2. This CDR3 comprises 23 residues. Germline CDR1 SGHRS, CDR2 YFSETQ. V lost 3 bases, J lost 1 base, and 19 bases stayed unmatched. The CDR3 DNA is TGCGCCAGCAGCTCCGAACTGGGAACCGGGACTAGCGGGAGGGTTAGGTCCTACAATGAGCAGTTCTTC. It specifies CASSSELGTGTSGRVRSYNEQFF.